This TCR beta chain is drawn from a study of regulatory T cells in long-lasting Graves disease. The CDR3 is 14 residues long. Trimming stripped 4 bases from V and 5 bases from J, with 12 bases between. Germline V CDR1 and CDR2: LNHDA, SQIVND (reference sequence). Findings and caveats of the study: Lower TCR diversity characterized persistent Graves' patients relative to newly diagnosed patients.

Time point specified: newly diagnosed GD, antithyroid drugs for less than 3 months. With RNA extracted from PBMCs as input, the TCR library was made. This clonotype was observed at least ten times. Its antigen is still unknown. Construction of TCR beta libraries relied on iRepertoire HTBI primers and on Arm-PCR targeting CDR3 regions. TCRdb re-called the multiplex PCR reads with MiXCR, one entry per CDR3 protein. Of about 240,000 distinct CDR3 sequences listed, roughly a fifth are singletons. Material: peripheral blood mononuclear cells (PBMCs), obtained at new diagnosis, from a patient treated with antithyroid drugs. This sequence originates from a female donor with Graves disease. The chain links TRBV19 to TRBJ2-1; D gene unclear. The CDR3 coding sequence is TGTGCCAGTAGTACCGTGACGGTTAACAATGAGCAGTTCTTC. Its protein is CASSTVTVNNEQFF.